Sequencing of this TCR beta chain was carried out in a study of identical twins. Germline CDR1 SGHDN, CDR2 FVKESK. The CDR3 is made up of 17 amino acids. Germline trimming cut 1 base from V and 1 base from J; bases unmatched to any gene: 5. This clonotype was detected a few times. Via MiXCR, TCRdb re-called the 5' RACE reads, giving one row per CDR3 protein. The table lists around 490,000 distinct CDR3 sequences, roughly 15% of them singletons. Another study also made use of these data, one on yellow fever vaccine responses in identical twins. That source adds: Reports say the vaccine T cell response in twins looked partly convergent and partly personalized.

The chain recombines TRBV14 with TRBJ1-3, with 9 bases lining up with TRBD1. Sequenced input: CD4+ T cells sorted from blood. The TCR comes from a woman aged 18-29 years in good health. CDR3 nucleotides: TGTGCCAGCAGCCAAGTACAACAGGGGGCTTCTGGAAACACCATATATTTT. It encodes CASSQVQQGASGNTIYF.